This TCR beta chain was sequenced in a study of blood T cell repertoires in COVID-19. Whole-study context: From the United States, Italy and Spain came samples of acute and convalescent COVID-19.

The CDR3 totals 15 residues. Germline CDR1 and CDR2: SGHKS and YYEKEE (reference sequence). V shed 0 bases and J shed 0 bases, with 9 bases lying between them. Original handling: Counts of nucleated cells, estimated from reference gene primer amplification, were obtained. TCRdb's copy holds only in-frame clones and misses some; the assay was immunoSEQ multiplex PCR. That table furnishes V, J and clone size, whereas the DNA furnished D and trimming. The table has over 200,000 clones, over 70% seen once. The V and J genes are TRBV5-5 and TRBJ2-5; D remains unclear. The TCR was taken from a woman aged 45 to 65 with acute or convalescent COVID-19. The material sequenced was peripheral blood. CDR3: CASSLAAQDQETQYF. The DNA of the CDR3 is TGTGCCAGCAGCTTGGCGGCCCAGGACCAAGAGACCCAGTACTTC. The whole variable domain, remainder taken from reference TRBV5-5 and TRBJ2-5, is DAGVTQSPTHLIKTRGQQVTLRCSPISGHKSVSWYQQVLGQGPQFIFQYYEKEERGRGNFPDRFSARQFPNYSSELNVNALLLGDSALYLCASSLAAQDQETQYFGPGTRLLVL.